These 5 T cell receptor beta chains were sequenced from one sample in a study of CD8+ T cells in alopecia areata. Investigators isolated RNA and reverse transcribed it into cDNA to act as the sequencing template. Libraries were prepared by immunoSEQ multiplex PCR; TCRdb keeps only in-frame clonotypes and omits some of them. The sample yields 95,000 to 110,000 clones, under 90% seen once. Treatment here: oral pan-JAK inhibitor, 5-10 mg twice daily. Sequenced material: CD8+ T cells sorted from blood, taken between weeks 30 and 35, from a patient treated with tofacitinib. These receptors all come from a human donor with alopecia areata.

The chain employs TRBV6-5 and TRBJ2-5; perhaps TRBD2 as D (5 bases). Trimming pared 4 bases from V and 1 base from J, leaving 10 bases between. This CDR3 has 14 amino acids. CDR1 is MNHEY and CDR2 is SVGAGI in the germline V gene. CDR3 protein: CASSWLATQETQYF. Written as DNA, the CDR3 is TGTGCCAGCAGTTGGTTAGCGACCCAAGAGACCCAGTACTTC.

This clone occurred a few times. The chain links TRBV4-1 to TRBJ2-1; D not resolved. This CDR3 is 15 amino acids long. CDR1 is MGHRA and CDR2 is YSYEKL in the germline V gene. Trimming pared 0 bases from V and 0 bases from J, leaving 6 bases between. CDR3 in amino acids: CASSQDSLSYNEQFF. DNA of the CDR3: TGCGCCAGCAGCCAAGACAGCCTCTCCTACAATGAGCAGTTCTTC.

V and J are TRBV30 and TRBJ2-1, with D hard to call. Trimming removed 2 bases at V and 4 bases at J, with 9 bases between. Germline lookup yields CDR1 GTSNPN and CDR2 SVGIG (reference sequence). This CDR3 contains 13 residues. The CDR3 DNA follows: TGTGCCTGGAGTCCCACTGCGTACAATGAGCAGTTCTTC. It translates to CAWSPTAYNEQFF.

The chain recombines TRBV7-6 with TRBJ2-3, with TRBD1 identical over 8 bases. The germline gives CDR1 SGHVS, CDR2 FNYEAQ. The CDR3 extends over 17 amino acids. V lost 6 bases, J lost 4 bases, and 15 bases stayed unmatched. CDR3 sequence reads: CASSPRTGSQWADTQYF. CDR3 coding DNA: TGTGCCAGCAGTCCGCGGACAGGGTCCCAATGGGCAGATACGCAGTATTTT. The entire variable domain, with the rest obtained from reference TRBV7-6 and TRBJ2-3, is as follows: GAGVSQSPRYKVTKRGQDVALRCDPISGHVSLYWYRQALGQGPEFLTYFNYEAQQDKSGLPNDRFSAERPEGSISTLTIQRTEQRDSAMYRCASSPRTGSQWADTQYFGPGTRLTVL.

The chain recombines TRBV27 with TRBJ1-3; D gene ambiguous. Trimming took 6 bases from V and 0 from J, leaving 12 bases between them. This CDR3 comprises 15 residues. Germline loops: CDR1 MNHEY, CDR2 SMNVEV (reference sequence). CDR3 sequence reads: CASSLTAFSGNTIYF. Written as DNA, the CDR3 is TGTGCCAGCAGCCTTACAGCTTTCTCTGGAAACACCATATATTTT.